This TCR beta chain comes out of a study of control samples from healthy donors and cancer patients. The protocol was immunoSEQ multiplex PCR, while the TCRdb copy is restricted to in-frame clones and leaves out a portion. Recorded for this sample: some 180,000 clones. Germline CDR1 SGDLS, CDR2 YYNGEE. Trimming took off 0 bases at V and 6 bases at J, with 7 bases between the two ends. The CDR3 has 14 residues. The sample consisted of blood. The chain has TRBV9 and TRBJ1-6; D is undetermined. The receptor's source is a woman in her 30s in good health. CDR3 protein: CASSVGTANSPLHF. The CDR3 DNA reads TGTGCCAGCAGCGTAGGTACAGCTAATTCACCCCTCCACTTT.